Below, one T cell receptor (beta chain) is given with its context. The CDR3 contains 11 residues. Germline V gives CDR1 SNHLY, CDR2 FYNNEI. V was clipped by 6 bases and J by 2 bases, with 4 bases between them. Original handling: Estimation of nucleated cell counts relied on the amplification of reference gene primers. Sequenced by immunoSEQ multiplex PCR; TCRdb stores in-frame clones only, minus some. Clone size and V and J calls were adopted from that table, with D and trimming inferred from the DNA. The sample lists more than 50,000 clones; about 70% were seen once. The sample belongs to a study of blood T cell repertoires in COVID-19. Background on the study: PBMCs, B-cell-depleted T cells, or T cells were the source of the cDNA or gDNA that made up the material.

This chain joins TRBV2 and TRBJ2-5; D remains unclear. Sequences were obtained from peripheral blood. The sequence was collected from a woman older than 75 with acute or convalescent COVID-19. CDR3 region: CASRQQETQYF. CDR3 coding DNA: TGTGCCAGCAGACAACAAGAGACCCAGTACTTC.